The source of this T cell receptor (beta chain) is a study of CD8 T cells in ankylosing spondylitis (dated by TCRdb to 2016 to 2017). With regard to the full study: The study profiled T cell receptor beta repertoires in healthy donors and ankylosing spondylitis patients to find disease-linked TCR variants. The full study cohort was made up of approximately 27 ankylosing spondylitis patients and about a hundred healthy donors. Samples of peripheral blood were taken, and for ankylosing spondylitis patients, synovial fluid was collected as well.

To note about this clonotype: The antigen it recognizes is unknown. Base qualities are missing; no much larger clone stands one base away.

The sample was run on an Illumina HiSeq 2500. Quantitative 5'-RACE with molecular barcodes was the method used to prepare the TCR beta libraries. As for the original processing: A new computational method, built on a probabilistic model of VDJ rearrangement, was used to identify disease-linked TCR variants. TCRdb applied fastp at Q25 and MiXCR to the public reads, then kept only in-frame beta chains. When rows share a CDR3 protein, they turn into one entry using the most common DNA and genes. The V and J calls, along with clone size, are taken from TCRdb and not from the paper's own processing. This sample is represented by about 160,000 distinct CDR3 sequences; 40% to 50% of them were singletons. In total, the top ten clones hold about 15% of the sample. For each ankylosing spondylitis patient, the synovial fluid sample was matched to a blood sample from that same patient. General findings and caveats noted by the study authors: The disease-linked clones had a CD8+ phenotype and were found at relatively low frequencies in peripheral blood. Blood from ankylosing spondylitis patients appeared to be characterized by a TCR beta motif made up of eight highly homologous amino acid variants. The disease-linked clones were reported as significantly enriched in matched synovial fluid samples from ankylosing spondylitis patients. Some motif variants had previously been reported in the synovial fluid and blood of reactive arthritis patients, which suggests shared mechanisms of disease initiation.

The germline V gene provides CDR1 MDHEN and CDR2 SYDVKM. V was cut back by 5 bases and J by 4 bases, leaving a gap of 15 bases between them. The CDR3 has 15 amino acids, counting the end cysteine and phenylalanine. Only CDR3 DNA is held: 45 bases, read in frame from base 1. This clonotype was obtained from a male donor with ankylosing spondylitis. The rearrangement combines TRBV28 with TRBJ2-1, with a tentative D call of TRBD1 or TRBD2, each matching 5 bases. The sample taken for sequencing was synovial fluid, either unsorted or a sorted T cell fraction (not recorded which). The nucleotides read TGTGCCAGCAGTATAGAGGGGCAGGGTTACAATGAGCAGTTCTTC. The resulting protein is CASSIEGQGYNEQFF.